The subject of this entry is one T cell receptor beta chain. The antigen it binds to is not known. Base qualities are not provided; no much larger clone lies one nucleotide away. The data stem from a study of blood T cell repertoires in COVID-19 (dated by TCRdb to 2020 to 2021). Broadly, across the study: Collaborator samples came from the United States, Italy and Spain and covered acute and convalescent phases of COVID-19. The material from the prospective study consisted of cDNA or gDNA derived from T cells, B-cell-depleted T cells, or PBMCs. The dataset comprised deeply sampled blood TCRbeta repertoires from subjects exposed to, actively infected with, or recovered from COVID-19. The repertoires were released in a freely available public database meant as a resource for research on the immune response to SARS-CoV-2. The samples were drawn from two sources: the first 160 participants of the ongoing ImmuneRACE study, and approximately 1,300 subjects contributed by 6 global collaborators. A de-identified subject ID, COVID-19 status, age in years and sex were almost always included in the sample metadata. Where available, HLA class I and class II types were obtained from metadata supplied by the sample provider rather than from assay-based typing.

The immunoSEQ Assay, a bias-controlled multiplex PCR, was used to amplify TCRbeta CDR3 regions from genomic DNA. The paper's data handling went like this. Within the assay, amplification of reference gene primers was used to estimate how many nucleated cells each sample contained. To quantify the absolute abundance of each unique TCRbeta CDR3 rearrangement, sequence reads were collapsed and filtered. For each sample, productive Simpson clonality was calculated as the square root of Simpson's diversity index across productive rearrangements. Drawn from immuneACCESS, this table holds only the in-frame rearrangements with V and J called that TCRdb kept. Clones are partly lost; checked studies trace under half to an unresolved V gene and leave the rest unexplained. The V and J calls and clone size are taken from that table; D and trimming were inferred from the DNA. This sample gives about 330,000 clones in total; over 75% of them show up just once. The ten largest account for 5.3% of the sample.

Including the terminal cysteine and phenylalanine, the CDR3 comprises 15 residues. Solely the CDR3 DNA is kept, with 45 bases framed from the first base. CDR1 and CDR2, per the germline V gene, are LGHNA and YNFKEQ. The germline V end is reduced by 1 base and the J end by 5 bases; junction bases left unmatched: 4. Enrolling through a virtual design, the prospective study's participants ranged in age from roughly 18 to 100 years and lived across roughly 23 United States geographic areas. In the prospective study, participants were assigned to cohorts based on the clinical history participants reported in a screening survey and a study questionnaire. ImmuneRACE Cohort 3 recovered participants were defined by two consecutive negative NP/OP PCR tests, healthcare professional clearance, or symptom resolution. Each participant in the prospective study had whole blood, serum and a nasopharyngeal or oropharyngeal swab collected by mobile phlebotomists. Additional blood draws and questionnaires over a roughly two-month period could optionally be provided by prospective study participants. Before DNA extraction, prospective study blood samples were shipped either frozen or at room temperature.

Paper-wide results and their limitations: Clinical and demographic metadata were provided uncurated, with the amount varying by source and participant.

In this chain, TRBV4-2 is recombined with TRBJ1-2, and 10 junctional nucleotides match TRBD1. The TCR comes from a woman aged 30 to 39 who had recovered from COVID-19. The sequenced material came from PBMCs or T cells enriched from blood (not recorded which). The CDR3 sequence is CASSQGDRGVYGYTF. The bases are TGTGCCAGCAGCCAAGGGGACAGGGGAGTGTATGGCTACACCTTC.